This entry is about one T cell receptor (beta chain). Its antigen is not yet known. Base qualities were left out, and no much larger clone turns up one base away. Trimmed from V: 2 bases; trimmed from J: 5 bases; junction bases lacking a gene match: 13. From cysteine to phenylalanine, the CDR3 is 18 amino acids long. The entry retains the CDR3 DNA only, 54 bases that are in frame from base 1. Based on the germline V gene, the CDR1 and CDR2 sequences are SGHTA and FQGNSA. The donors were roughly 40 Caucasian individuals from Russia, aged roughly 6 to 95 years, who were systemically healthy. Each donor gave ten milliliters of peripheral blood, collected into EDTA-treated Vacutainer tubes. Ficoll-Paque density-gradient centrifugation was used to isolate PBMCs, with at least 6.5 million per sample. Total RNA was extracted from PBMCs with Trizol reagent, with at least 5 micrograms obtained per sample. For every donor, an aliquot of PBMCs went through flow cytometry to measure the percentages of naive CD45RAhigh/CD27high T cells.

The library was generated by 5' RACE. The instrument given in TCRdb is Illumina HiSeq 2500. The second PCR ran for about 7 to 11 cycles and used a J-beta primer mix along with a sample-barcoded 5' primer. A template-switch 5' adaptor carrying 12 random nucleotides introduced a unique molecular identifier onto each TCR beta cDNA molecule. Each sample yielded at least 3 million CDR3-containing paired-end reads. All of the RNA was converted into first-strand cDNA using the Mint cDNA synthesis kit, with a TRBC-specific oligonucleotide serving as the primer. Following uracil-DNA glycosylase treatment, all cDNA underwent a first 18-cycle PCR with the universal primers M1SS and BC2_uni_R. Per the authors' processing: For normalization, 1 million high-quality reads, each with a distinct molecular identifier, were randomly selected from each sample. Reads with shared molecular identifiers were discarded instead of being binned into consensus sequences. MiTCR, set to a Q25 quality threshold and the strictest error-elimination algorithm, was used for CDR3 identification, clonotype clustering and error correction. A nonparametric unseen species model using Euler transformation provided a lower-bound estimate of total TCR beta diversity. TCRdb trimmed the raw reads at Q25, called clones with MiXCR and kept productive beta chains. Each entry merges the rows of one CDR3 protein and shows their most common DNA and genes. In this record, the V and J calls reflect TCRdb's handling and not the investigators' own analysis. Across this sample there are under 2 million distinct CDR3 sequences, with around 35% seen only once. Approximately 11% of the sample comes from the top ten.

This specimen comes from a study of blood T cells in healthy people across ages (dated by TCRdb to the mid-2010s). In the study overall: In model experiments, template switching captured roughly one uniquely barcoded TCR beta cDNA molecule for every two T cells. Donors were grouped into four age groups: young (average 16 years), middle-aged (roughly 37), aged (roughly 67) and long-lived (around 80). Using deep sequencing normalized with unique cDNA molecular identifiers, the study measured how TCR beta repertoire diversity changes with age. To avoid experimental bias, donors of different ages were spread randomly across the sequencing lanes. Using the same blood draw, the study looked at two additional independent replicas of 1 million unique cDNA reads for two donors, one aged 18 to 30 and the other aged 80 or older.

Broader findings and caveats from the paper: As age increased, observed TCR beta diversity per million T cells dropped in a roughly linear way, and a significant reduction was already evident by age 40. Estimates of total diversity based on one million sequenced T cells were considered lower bounds and underestimates. There was a strong correlation between observed TCR beta diversity and the percentage of naive T cells measured by flow cytometry. Since profiling was done on bulk unsorted PBMCs, naive and antigen-experienced compartments could not be conclusively compared. The CMV infection status of donors was not known, potentially confounding age-related changes in expanded clonotypes. The long-lived group showed more naive CD4+ T cells, fewer expanded clones and increased TCR diversity than the aged group, suggesting age selection.

Sequencing was performed on blood. The origin of this receptor is a woman in her twenties or thirties in good health. The sequence is built from TRBV7-2 and TRBJ2-1; TRBD2 lines up with 9 middle nucleotides. The CDR3 in this case is CASSLRAWREGQNNEQFF. The nucleotide sequence reads as follows: TGTGCCAGCAGCTTAAGGGCCTGGCGGGAGGGCCAGAACAATGAGCAGTTCTTC. The entire variable domain, with the stretches around the CDR3 drawn from the reference TRBV7-2 and TRBJ2-1 proteins, is GAGVSQSPSNKVTEKGKDVELRCDPISGHTALYWYRQSLGQGLEFLIYFQGNSAPDKSGLPSDRFSAERTGGSVSTLTIQRTQQEDSAVYLCASSLRAWREGQNNEQFFGPGTRLTVL.